This T cell receptor (beta chain) was recovered during a study of cytomegalovirus exposure and HLA in healthy donors. PCR employed 60 Vbeta and 13 Jbeta primers. The table came from immunoSEQ multiplex PCR; TCRdb's copy has only in-frame clones and leaves some out. The table lists tens of thousands of clones, more than 65% of them singletons. As concerns this clone: One end of the junction does not line up with germline, which may come from a read error.

Germline-derived CDR1 and CDR2 are SSHAT and FNYEAQ (reference sequence). This CDR3 contains 15 residues. The TCR originated in a girl aged 2 to 10 in good health and CMV-seropositive. The chain has TRBV7-7 and TRBJ2-1, with a tentative D call TRBD1 (5 bases). The sample consisted of PBMCs. The CDR3 loop is CASSKGYSSYNEQFF. CDR3 DNA: TGTGCTAGCAGCAAGGGGTATAGCTCCTACAATGAGCAGTTCTTC.